These 27 T cell receptor beta chains were all obtained from the same sample, sequenced in a study of tissue T cells after allogeneic stem cell transplantation. This table comes from immunoSEQ multiplex PCR, and its TCRdb copy is limited to in-frame clones, with some not included. This table has roughly 3,000 clones, under 65% appearing once. The time point: mouse harvest day 7 after allogeneic transplant. Mouse grafts combined 10^7 T-cell-depleted bone marrow cells with 10^6 splenic CD5+ T cells. The specimen was spleen. These receptors came from a female BALB/c mouse given C57BL/6 T cells with graft-versus-host disease after an allogeneic hematopoietic cell transplant.

With regard to this clone: Gene names are the mouse ones. CDR3 amino acids: CASSSRQGGTGQLYF. Incomplete CDR3 DNA: TGTGCCAGCAGCTCTCGACAGGGCGGCACCGGGCAGCTCTAC. This chain uses TRBV3 with TRBJ2-2; TRBD1 agrees at 7 bases. Read data end 1 residue before the CDR3 end; the end is taken from the germline J gene. This CDR3 comprises 15 residues. Germline assignment: CDR1 SNHLY and CDR2 FYNGKV (reference sequence). V shed 4 bases, J shed 4 bases, and the junction held 6 bases outside the gene matches. Full variable domain (remainder filled in from reference TRBV3 and TRBJ2-2): GPKVLQIPSHQIIDMGQMVTLNCDPVSNHLYFYWYKQILGQQMEFLVNFYNGKVMEKSKLFKDQFSVERPDGSYFTLKIQPTALEDSAVYFCASSSRQGGTGQLYFGEGSKLTVL.

This clone was detected only a few times. Here the gene names and germline are mouse. The read ends 1 residue early relative to the CDR3; the germline J gene fills the gap. The rearrangement uses TRBV4 and TRBJ1-3, with D tentatively TRBD1 (5 bases). The CDR3 spans 12 residues. From germline, CDR1 is LGHDT and CDR2 YNNKQL (reference sequence). With 5 bases removed from V and 5 bases from J, the gap between germline ends came to 7 bases. CDR3 bases read: TGTGCCAGCAGCCGACAGAGAAATACGCTCTAT. Its translation: CASSRQRNTLY. In full, the CDR3 reads CASSRQRNTLYF.

About this clone: Mouse germline and gene names are used. The sequenced fragment ends 1 residue before the CDR3 boundary, so the rest is inferred from the germline J gene. J is TRBJ2-4 and V is TRBV26, with D perhaps being TRBD1 or TRBD2 (6 bases each). CDR1 and CDR2 from the germline V gene are KGHPV and FQNQEV (reference sequence). The CDR3 has 13 amino acids. The V gene lost 2 bases and the J gene lost 3 bases, with 6 bases spanning the gap. The CDR3 loop reads CASSLGGQNTLYF. The sequenced part of the CDR3 DNA is TGTGCCAGCAGTCTGGGGGGCCAAAACACCTTGTAC.

Note on this clone: Genes here carry mouse names. The read ends 1 residue shy of where the CDR3 ends; the end is completed using the germline J gene. The J gene is TRBJ2-3, the V gene TRBV31; D may match TRBD1 or TRBD2 (6 bases each). This CDR3 region has 13 residues. The germline V gene encodes CDR1 GKSSPN and CDR2 SITVG. CDR3 amino acids: CARTGGSAETLYF. The sequenced part of the CDR3 DNA is TGTGCGCGGACCGGGGGCAGTGCAGAAACGCTGTAT. The complete variable domain, with remaining parts taken from reference TRBV31 and TRBJ2-3, reads AQTIHQWPVAEIKAVGSPLSLGCTIKGKSSPNLYWYWQATGGTLQQLFYSITVGQVESVVQLNLSASRPKDDQFILSTEKLLLSHSGFYLCARTGGSAETLYFGSGTRLTVL.

This clone was picked up a small number of times. Gene names refer to mouse genes. The CDR3 reads CAWSLGGGNYAEQFF. The CDR3 bases that were read are TGTGCCTGGAGTCTAGGGGGGGGGAACTATGCTGAGCAGTTC. This chain links TRBV31 with TRBJ2-1; a weak D match, TRBD2 (7 bases). The read ends 1 residue before the CDR3 terminus; that terminus is restored from the germline J gene. Germline CDR1 GKSSPN, CDR2 SITVG. V lost 0 bases to trimming and J lost 1 base, with 10 bases between them. The CDR3 is 15 residues long.

Note on this clone: Mouse gene names and germline throughout. The read halts 1 residue ahead of the CDR3 end, with the missing end drawn from the germline J gene. J is TRBJ2-7 and V is TRBV13-1; no reliable D call. This CDR3 spans 11 amino acids. Trimming pared 3 bases from V and 5 bases from J, leaving 6 bases between. The germline V gene encodes CDR1 NSHNY and CDR2 SYGAGN. CDR3 bases read: TGTGCCAGCAGTGGACGGGATGAACAGTAC. This translates into CASSGRDEQY. The entire CDR3 protein reads CASSGRDEQYF.

Turning to this clone: Gene names are the mouse ones. With the read ending 1 residue before the CDR3 end, the germline J gene is used to fill in that end. The J gene is TRBJ1-5, the V gene TRBV26; 8 bases agree with TRBD1. CDR3 length: 16 residues. CDR1 and CDR2 from the germline V gene are KGHPV and FQNQEV (reference sequence). V gave up 4 bases and J gave up 0 bases; unmatched junction bases: 5. The DNA read from the CDR3 is TGTGCCAGCAGTCCCGGGACAGGATATAACAACCAGGCTCCGCTT. This encodes CASSPGTGYNNQAPL. The whole CDR3 reads CASSPGTGYNNQAPLF.

Regarding this clone: Mouse gene names apply. The missing CDR3 end, 1 residue past where the read stops, is filled in from the germline J gene. J is TRBJ2-7 and V is TRBV5; 8 bases fit TRBD2. The trim removed 0 bases at V and 0 bases at J, leaving 4 bases unmatched. Germline V gene sequence: CDR1 LGHNA, CDR2 YNLKQL (reference sequence). The CDR3 spans 16 residues. The sequenced part of the CDR3 DNA is TGTGCCAGCAGCCAAGAGCCTGGGGGGAGCTCCTATGAACAGTAC. Its protein product is CASSQEPGGSSYEQY. The whole CDR3 region reads CASSQEPGGSSYEQYF.

Points on this clone: The germline and genes are mouse ones. The read stops 1 residue short of the end of the CDR3; the missing end is completed from the germline J gene. The chain joins TRBV4 to TRBJ2-5, with D tentatively TRBD2 (6 bases). Trimming cost V 5 bases and J 2 bases, with 14 bases left between them. The CDR3 spans 15 residues. Per germline, CDR1 LGHDT and CDR2 YNNKQL (reference sequence). CDR3: CASSARWGSQDTQYF. The DNA read from the CDR3 is TGTGCCAGCAGCGCCCGCTGGGGTTCCCAAGACACCCAGTAC.

Concerning this clone: Germline and genes: mouse. The DNA read from the CDR3 is TGTGCCAGCAGTTTACCAGGGTACACCGGGCAGCTCTAC. Amino acid sequence: CASSLPGYTGQLY. In full, the CDR3 reads CASSLPGYTGQLYF. This chain joins TRBV14 and TRBJ2-2; the D gene is possibly TRBD1 (5 bases). The CDR3 goes on 1 residue after the read ends, and that part is filled in from the germline J gene. The CDR3 runs to 14 residues. Germline CDR1 and CDR2: SGHDT and FRDEAV. Trimming took off 2 bases at V and 3 bases at J, with 8 bases between the two ends. Full variable domain (missing parts from reference TRBV14 and TRBJ2-2): EAGVTQSPRYAVLQEGQAVSFWCDPISGHDTLYWYQQPRDQGPQLLVYFRDEAVIDNSQLPSDRFSAVRPKGTNSTLKIQSAKQGDTATYLCASSLPGYTGQLYFGEGSKLTVL.

A remark on this clone: Gene names are the mouse ones. The CDR3 goes on 1 residue after the read ends, and that part is filled in from the germline J gene. The rearrangement uses TRBV26 and TRBJ1-3, with D perhaps matching TRBD1 (6 bases). V gave up 4 bases and J gave up 3 bases, with 13 bases separating them. Germline CDR1 KGHPV, CDR2 FQNQEV (reference sequence). The CDR3 length is 15 residues. The chain's CDR3 is CASSPRPGDGNTLYF. The DNA read from the CDR3 is TGTGCCAGCAGTCCTCGGCCAGGGGATGGAAATACGCTCTAT.

This clone was seen more than once but under ten times. Gene and germline names: mouse. The read comes to an end 1 residue before the CDR3 does, leaving the germline J gene to fill in the end. The genes are TRBV19 and TRBJ2-1, with no clear D. V was cut by 2 bases and J by 0 bases, with 6 bases left in between. The CDR3 is 14 amino acids. CDR1 FNHDT and CDR2 SITEND come from the germline V gene (reference sequence). The CDR3 bases that were read are TGTGCCAGCAGTATTCGGGTTAACTATGCTGAGCAGTTC. This translates into CASSIRVNYAEQF. The CDR3, in full, reads CASSIRVNYAEQFF.

With respect to this clone: The genes and germline here are from mouse. With the read ending 1 residue before the CDR3 end, the germline J gene is used to fill in that end. V usage is TRBV26 and J usage is TRBJ2-1; D might be TRBD2 (6 bases). CDR1 is KGHPV and CDR2 is FQNQEV in the germline V gene (reference sequence). The CDR3 covers 15 residues. Trimming stripped 2 bases from V and 1 base from J, with 9 bases between. The sequenced CDR3 bases are TGTGCCAGCAGTCTGGGGCTGGGGAACTATGCTGAGCAGTTC. It is translated as CASSLGLGNYAEQF. In full, the CDR3 is CASSLGLGNYAEQFF.

This clone was observed a few times. Mouse germline and gene names are used. Read sequence stops 1 residue before the CDR3 end, and the germline J gene provides the missing end. This sequence joins TRBV19 and TRBJ2-1; 7 bases are a match to TRBD1. CDR1 and CDR2 (germline): FNHDT, SITEND (reference sequence). The CDR3 covers 15 residues. V lost 3 bases, J lost 1 base, and 4 bases stayed unmatched. This chain's CDR3 is CASSNPGQNYAEQFF. CDR3 DNA (partial): TGTGCCAGCAGTAACCCGGGACAGAACTATGCTGAGCAGTTC.

Concerning this clone: Genes and germline are mouse. Partial CDR3 DNA: TGCACCTGCAGTGCCTCGGGACAGGGTGGAAACACCTTGTAC. Amino acids: CTCSASGQGGNTLY. The full CDR3 is CTCSASGQGGNTLYF. The chain couples TRBV1 to TRBJ2-4, with 9 bases aligning to TRBD1. The read ends 1 residue early relative to the CDR3; the germline J gene fills the gap. The junction had 6 bases not matched to a gene; V was cut back by 3 bases and J by 5 bases. This CDR3 is built from 15 residues. CDR1 is NSQYPW and CDR2 is LRSPGD in the germline V gene (reference sequence).

The sample holds a few counts of this clone. Any gene name here is a mouse gene name. The read ends 1 residue before the CDR3 terminus; that terminus is restored from the germline J gene. J is TRBJ2-7 and V is TRBV1, with TRBD1 identical over 9 bases. The ends lost 4 bases at V and 7 bases at J; junction bases unmatched: 5. Germline V gene lookup returns CDR1 NSQYPW and CDR2 LRSPGD (reference sequence). This CDR3 spans 13 amino acids. CDR3 DNA, as far as it was read: TGCACCTGCAGTGACAGGGGGCATTGGGAACAGTAC. Protein product: CTCSDRGHWEQY. The CDR3 reads in full as CTCSDRGHWEQYF.

The sample holds one count of this clone. Germline and genes: mouse. Read coverage stops 1 residue before the CDR3 terminus; the germline J gene supplies the remainder. The rearrangement links TRBV26 to TRBJ1-1, with 10 positions matching TRBD1. Germline CDR1 is KGHPV and CDR2 is FQNQEV (reference sequence). There are 14 residues in the CDR3. J was trimmed by 1 base and V by 4 bases; bases with no gene match: 0. The part of the CDR3 DNA that was read is TGTGCCAGCAGTCGGACAGGGGGGAACACAGAAGTCTTC. This sequence encodes CASSRTGGNTEVF. The whole CDR3 reads CASSRTGGNTEVFF.

A remark on this clone: Genes and germline are mouse. The observed sequence ends 1 residue before the CDR3 terminus, with the missing tail filled in from the germline J gene. V is TRBV13-2 and J is TRBJ2-4; maybe TRBD1 (5 bases). V gave up 1 base and J gave up 0 bases, with 9 bases separating them. Germline V gives CDR1 NNHNN, CDR2 SYGAGS (reference sequence). CDR3 size: 15 residues. The sequenced CDR3 bases are TGTGCCAGCGGTGATTGGAGGGGTAGTCAAAACACCTTGTAC. Its protein is CASGDWRGSQNTLY. The full CDR3 sequence reads CASGDWRGSQNTLYF.

Points on this clone: Gene names follow the mouse nomenclature. The read ends 1 residue early relative to the CDR3; the germline J gene fills the gap. The chain employs TRBV23 and TRBJ1-4; TRBD1, the D gene given by the table, was not confirmed from the DNA. This CDR3 spans 15 amino acids. Germline CDR1 reads KGHTA; CDR2 reads FQNQQP. CDR3 protein: CSSSRTGGPNERLFF. CDR3 DNA (partial): TGCTCCAGCAGCCGAACAGGGGGCCCCAACGAAAGATTATTT.

As regards this clone: The gene names here belong to mouse. Read data end 1 residue before the CDR3 end; the end is taken from the germline J gene. The chain employs TRBV16 and TRBJ1-1, with unresolved D. CDR1 SGHSA and CDR2 FRNQAP come from the germline V gene. The CDR3 has 10 residues. Trimming stripped 5 bases from V and 4 bases from J, with 2 bases between. The sequenced part of the CDR3 DNA is TGTGCAAGCAGCCGCACAGAAGTCTTC. It is translated as CASSRTEVF. From start to end, the CDR3 is CASSRTEVFF.

This clone was found a few times. Mouse gene names and germline throughout. Coverage ceases 1 residue before the CDR3 finishes, and the germline J gene fills in the end. The chain recombines TRBV19 with TRBJ2-7; 8 bases match TRBD1. The V gene end was trimmed by 4 bases and the J gene end by 6 bases; junction bases not matched to a gene: 3. The germline V gene encodes CDR1 FNHDT and CDR2 SITEND (reference sequence). There are 12 residues in the CDR3. The CDR3 bases that were read are TGTGCCAGCAGTCCCAGGGGGCTTGAACAGTAC. Its translation: CASSPRGLEQY. In full, the CDR3 reads CASSPRGLEQYF.

Comments on this clone: Each gene name is a mouse one. The missing CDR3 end, 1 residue past where the read stops, is filled in from the germline J gene. The chain carries TRBV12-1 and TRBJ1-3, with unresolved D. The CDR3 is 14 residues long. Germline CDR1 reads SGHSN; CDR2 reads HYEKVE. Trimming shortened V by 4 bases and J by 0 bases, and 9 bases separated the two germline ends. Incomplete CDR3 DNA: TGTGCCAGCTCCAGAGAAAATTCTGGAAATACGCTCTAT. Protein product: CASSRENSGNTLY. The entire CDR3 reads CASSRENSGNTLYF.

Notes on this clone: The genes are named according to mouse. The read falls 1 residue short of the CDR3 end, and the missing part is taken from the germline J gene. The chain is built from TRBV30 and TRBJ1-6; D uncertain. TRBJ1-6 is recorded as an ORF, its role being uncertain. Germline loops: CDR1 SQVVS, CDR2 ANEGSEA. CDR3 length: 15 amino acids. With 6 bases removed from V and 0 bases from J, the gap between germline ends came to 12 bases. CDR3 amino acids: CSSEATNSYNSPLYF. The sequenced CDR3 bases are TGTAGTTCGGAGGCTACGAATTCCTATAATTCGCCCCTCTAC.

About this clone itself: Gene names and germline match the mouse. Coverage ceases 1 residue before the CDR3 finishes, and the germline J gene fills in the end. The genes are TRBV12-2 and TRBJ1-2; D might be TRBD1 (6 bases). Per the germline V gene, CDR1 is SGHLS and CDR2 is HYDKME. V lost 4 bases and J 1 base, leaving 9 bases between the germline ends. CDR3 size: 13 residues. The CDR3 DNA, read in part, is TGTGCCAGCTCCCGGGACATAAACTCCGACTACACC. Protein product: CASSRDINSDYT. The CDR3 reads in full as CASSRDINSDYTF.

A word on this clone: Genes and germline come from the mouse. The read finishes 1 residue shy of the CDR3 end, and the germline J gene is used to complete it. V gene TRBV23 combines with J gene TRBJ1-1. The CDR3 totals 12 residues. Germline V gene sequence: CDR1 KGHTA, CDR2 FQNQQP. The CDR3 is CSSSQGRTEVFF. The CDR3 DNA, read in part, is TGCTCCAGCAGTCAGGGGCGCACAGAAGTCTTC.

This clone is medium-sized by share. Gene names are mouse gene names. The read stops 1 residue short of the end of the CDR3; the missing end is completed from the germline J gene. This sample also contains other DNA sequences that code for the same CDR3. The chain has TRBV13-1 and TRBJ2-7, with 10 bases fitting TRBD2. The CDR3 runs 14 residues. With V trimmed by 2 bases and J by 6 bases, 5 bases remained unmatched. CDR1 NSHNY and CDR2 SYGAGN come from the germline V gene. The CDR3 here is CASSEPGGALEQYF. The CDR3 DNA, read in part, is TGTGCCAGCAGTGAACCTGGGGGGGCGCTTGAACAGTAC.

With respect to this clone: The listed genes are named as in mouse. The read comes to an end 1 residue before the CDR3 does, leaving the germline J gene to fill in the end. The chain employs TRBV3 and TRBJ2-3, with 9 bases matching TRBD2. Germline V gene sequence: CDR1 SNHLY, CDR2 FYNGKV (reference sequence). The CDR3 sequence is 16 residues long. The V gene end was trimmed by 2 bases and the J gene end by 0 bases; junction bases not matched to a gene: 3. The CDR3 DNA, read in part, is TGTGCCAGCAGCTTACTGGGGGGGTCTAGTGCAGAAACGCTGTAT. Translating it yields CASSLLGGSSAETLY. The CDR3 in its entirety is CASSLLGGSSAETLYF.